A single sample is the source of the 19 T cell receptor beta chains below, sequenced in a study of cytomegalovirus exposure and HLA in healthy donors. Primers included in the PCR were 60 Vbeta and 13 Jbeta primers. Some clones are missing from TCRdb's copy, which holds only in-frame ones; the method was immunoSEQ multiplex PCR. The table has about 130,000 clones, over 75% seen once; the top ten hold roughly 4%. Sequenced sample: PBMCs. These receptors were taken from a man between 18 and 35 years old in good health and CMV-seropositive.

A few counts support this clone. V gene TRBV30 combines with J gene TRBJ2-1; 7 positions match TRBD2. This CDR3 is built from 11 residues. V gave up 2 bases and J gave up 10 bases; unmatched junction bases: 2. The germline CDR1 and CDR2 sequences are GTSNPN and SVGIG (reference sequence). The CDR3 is CAWSRAGEQFF. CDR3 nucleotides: TGTGCCTGGAGTCGAGCGGGGGAGCAGTTCTTC.

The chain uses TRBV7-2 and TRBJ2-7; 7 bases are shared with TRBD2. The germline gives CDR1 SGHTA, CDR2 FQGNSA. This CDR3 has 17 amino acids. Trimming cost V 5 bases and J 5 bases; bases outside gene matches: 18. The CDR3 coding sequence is TGTGCCAGCAGCCTCTCCAGGATGTTCCGGGCGGGAGACGAGCAGTACTTC. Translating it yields CASSLSRMFRAGDEQYF.

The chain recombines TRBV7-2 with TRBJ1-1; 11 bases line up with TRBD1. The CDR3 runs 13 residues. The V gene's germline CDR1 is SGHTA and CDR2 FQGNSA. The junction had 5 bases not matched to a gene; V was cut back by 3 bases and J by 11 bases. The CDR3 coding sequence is TGTGCCAGCAGCTTTAAGGGACAGGGGGACGCTTTCTTT. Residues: CASSFKGQGDAFF. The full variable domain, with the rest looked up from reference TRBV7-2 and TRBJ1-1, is GAGVSQSPSNKVTEKGKDVELRCDPISGHTALYWYRQSLGQGLEFLIYFQGNSAPDKSGLPSDRFSAERTGGSVSTLTIQRTQQEDSAVYLCASSFKGQGDAFFGQGTRLTVV.

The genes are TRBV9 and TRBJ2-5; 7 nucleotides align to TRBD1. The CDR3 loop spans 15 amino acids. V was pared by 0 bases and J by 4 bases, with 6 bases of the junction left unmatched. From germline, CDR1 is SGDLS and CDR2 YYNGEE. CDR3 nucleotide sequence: TGTGCCAGCAGCGTAGGAGGGGGCGCTGGAGAGACCCAGTACTTC. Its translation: CASSVGGGAGETQYF.

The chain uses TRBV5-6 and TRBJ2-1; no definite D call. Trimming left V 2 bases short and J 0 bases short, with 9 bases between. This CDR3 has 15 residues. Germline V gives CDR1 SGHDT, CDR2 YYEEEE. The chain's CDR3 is CASSFGGASYNEQFF. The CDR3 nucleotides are TGTGCCAGCAGCTTCGGCGGAGCCTCCTACAATGAGCAGTTCTTC. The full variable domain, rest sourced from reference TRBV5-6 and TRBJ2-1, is DAGVTQSPTHLIKTRGQQVTLRCSPKSGHDTVSWYQQALGQGPQFIFQYYEEEERQRGNFPDRFSGHQFPNYSSELNVNALLLGDSALYLCASSFGGASYNEQFFGPGTRLTVL.

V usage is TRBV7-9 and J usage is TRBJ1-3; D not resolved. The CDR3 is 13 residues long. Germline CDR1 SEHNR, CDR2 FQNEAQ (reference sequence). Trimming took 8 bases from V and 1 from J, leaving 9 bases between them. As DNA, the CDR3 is TGTGCCAGCCAAGTCGGGTCTGGAAACACCATATATTTT. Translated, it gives CASQVGSGNTIYF.

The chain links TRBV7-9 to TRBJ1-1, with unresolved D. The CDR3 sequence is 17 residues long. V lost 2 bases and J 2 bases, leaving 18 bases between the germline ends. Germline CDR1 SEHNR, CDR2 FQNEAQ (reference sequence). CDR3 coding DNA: TGTGCCAGCAGCTTAACGCAAACAACAGAGATTAACACTGAAGCTTTCTTT. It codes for CASSLTQTTEINTEAFF.

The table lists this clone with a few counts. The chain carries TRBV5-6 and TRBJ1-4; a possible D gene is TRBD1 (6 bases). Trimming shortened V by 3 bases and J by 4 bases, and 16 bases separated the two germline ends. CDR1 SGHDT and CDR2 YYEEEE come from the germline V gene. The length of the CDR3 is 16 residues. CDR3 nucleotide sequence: TGTGCCAGCAGCTCCGTCTCGGGCAGGGGTAATGAAAAACTGTTTTTT. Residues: CASSSVSGRGNEKLFF.

CDR3 in amino acids: CASSRETGFYEQYF. Written as DNA, the CDR3 is TGTGCCAGCAGCCGAGAGACAGGGTTCTACGAGCAGTACTTC. V and J are TRBV4-2 and TRBJ2-5, with 7 bases aligning to TRBD1. The last part of the DNA fits TRBJ2-7 better; the J call may be wrong. CDR3 size: 14 residues. From germline, CDR1 is LGHNA and CDR2 YNFKEQ.

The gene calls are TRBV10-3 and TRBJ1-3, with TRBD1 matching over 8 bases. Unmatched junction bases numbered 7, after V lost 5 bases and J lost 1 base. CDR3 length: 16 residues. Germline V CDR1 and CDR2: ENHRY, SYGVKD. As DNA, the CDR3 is TGTGCCATCAGTTATGGACAGGGAGCGTCTGGAAACACCATATATTTT. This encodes CAISYGQGASGNTIYF.

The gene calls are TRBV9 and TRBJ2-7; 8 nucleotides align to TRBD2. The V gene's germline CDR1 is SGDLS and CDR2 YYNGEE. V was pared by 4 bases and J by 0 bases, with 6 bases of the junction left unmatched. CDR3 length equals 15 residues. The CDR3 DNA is TGTGCCAGCAGCACCGGGGGGGGTCTCTCCTACGAGCAGTACTTC. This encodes CASSTGGGLSYEQYF.

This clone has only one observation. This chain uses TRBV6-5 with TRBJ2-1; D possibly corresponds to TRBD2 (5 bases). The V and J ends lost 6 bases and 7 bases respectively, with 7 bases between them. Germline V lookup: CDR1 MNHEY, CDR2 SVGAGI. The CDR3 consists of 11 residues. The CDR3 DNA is TGTGCCAGCAGAACGGGAAATGAGCAGTTCTTC. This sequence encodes CASRTGNEQFF.

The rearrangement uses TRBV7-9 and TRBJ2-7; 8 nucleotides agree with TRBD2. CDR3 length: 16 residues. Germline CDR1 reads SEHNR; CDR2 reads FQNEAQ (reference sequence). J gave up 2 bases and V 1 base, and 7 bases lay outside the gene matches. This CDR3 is CASSLEFLAGTYEQYF. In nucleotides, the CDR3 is TGTGCCAGCAGCTTAGAATTTCTAGCGGGTACCTACGAGCAGTACTTC. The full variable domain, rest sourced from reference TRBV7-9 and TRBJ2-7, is DTGVSQNPRHKITKRGQNVTFRCDPISEHNRLYWYRQTLGQGPEFLTYFQNEAQLEKSRLLSDRFSAERPKGSFSTLEIQRTEQGDSAMYLCASSLEFLAGTYEQYFGPGTRLTVT.

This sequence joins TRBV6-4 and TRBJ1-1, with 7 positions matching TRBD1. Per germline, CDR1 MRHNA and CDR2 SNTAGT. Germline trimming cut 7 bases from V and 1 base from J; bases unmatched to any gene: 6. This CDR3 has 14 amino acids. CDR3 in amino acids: CASTRDSRNTEAFF. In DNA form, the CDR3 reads TGTGCCAGCACACGGGACAGCAGGAACACTGAAGCTTTCTTT.

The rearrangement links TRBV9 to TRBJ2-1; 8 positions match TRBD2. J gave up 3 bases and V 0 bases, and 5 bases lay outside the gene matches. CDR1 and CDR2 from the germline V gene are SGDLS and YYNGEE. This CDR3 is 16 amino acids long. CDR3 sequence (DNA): TGTGCCAGCAGCGTAGGGTCACTAGCGGACTACAATGAGCAGTTCTTC. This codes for CASSVGSLADYNEQFF.

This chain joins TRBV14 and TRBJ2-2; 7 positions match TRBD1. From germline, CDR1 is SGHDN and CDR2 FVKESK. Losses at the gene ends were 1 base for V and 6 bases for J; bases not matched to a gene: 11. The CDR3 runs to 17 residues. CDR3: CASSQGGRTGSAGELFF. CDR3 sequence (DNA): TGTGCCAGCAGCCAAGGGGGCCGGACAGGTTCGGCCGGGGAGCTGTTTTTT.

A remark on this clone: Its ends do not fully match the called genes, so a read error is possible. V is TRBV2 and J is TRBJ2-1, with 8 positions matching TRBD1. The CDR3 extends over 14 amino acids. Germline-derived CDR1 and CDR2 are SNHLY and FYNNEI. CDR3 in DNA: TGTGCCAGCAGTGAAGCAACACCGGGACAGGAGCGGTTCTTC. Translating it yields CASSEATPGQERFF.

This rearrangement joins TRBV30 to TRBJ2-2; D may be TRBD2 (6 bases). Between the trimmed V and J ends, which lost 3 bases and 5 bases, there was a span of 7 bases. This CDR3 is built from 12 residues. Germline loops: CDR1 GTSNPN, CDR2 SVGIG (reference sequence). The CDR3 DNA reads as TGTGCCTGGAGGGAGGGAACCGGGGAGCTGTTTTTT. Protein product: CAWREGTGELFF. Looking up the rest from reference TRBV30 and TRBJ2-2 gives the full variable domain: SQTIHQWPATLVQPVGSPLSLECTVEGTSNPNLYWYRQAAGRGLQLLFYSVGIGQISSEVPQNLSASRPQDRQFILSSKKLLLSDSGFYLCAWREGTGELFFGEGSRLTVL.

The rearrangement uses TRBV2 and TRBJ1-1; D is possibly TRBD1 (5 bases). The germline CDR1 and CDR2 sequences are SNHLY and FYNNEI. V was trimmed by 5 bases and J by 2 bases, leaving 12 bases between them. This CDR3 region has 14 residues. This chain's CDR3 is CASSMTVANTEAFF. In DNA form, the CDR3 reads TGTGCCAGCAGTATGACAGTCGCAAACACTGAAGCTTTCTTT.